These 29 T cell receptor beta chains were all obtained from the same sample, sequenced in a study of human T cells and chemical hapten exposure. The time point: patch test 1, 2 weeks after DPC sensitization. Treatment specified: therapeutic diphenylcyclopropenone sensitization with weekly scalp DPC. TCRdb analysed the RACE reads with MiXCR anew, one entry per CDR3 protein. The sample comprises around 380,000 distinct CDR3 sequences, more than 4.5% of which are singletons, and 2% to 2.5% rests with the top ten. The sample here was whole blood, taken in connection with sensitization to the hapten diphenylcyclopropenone (DPC). These receptors came from a woman in her forties or fifties with alopecia areata. Some clones in this sample may be carry-over from other donors' samples.

In this sample, this clonotype turned up a few times. The rearrangement uses TRBV4-1 and TRBJ2-5; 7 bases are a match to TRBD2. CDR1 is MGHRA, CDR2 YSYEKL, per germline. Germline trimming cut 5 bases from V and 4 bases from J; bases unmatched to any gene: 13. The length of the CDR3 is 16 residues. Written as DNA, the CDR3 is TGCGCCAGCAGCTCTCAGGTGGGGCCGGGAGGAGAGACCCAGTACTTC. Amino acid sequence: CASSSQVGPGGETQYF.

This clonotype was found many times. The chain links TRBV7-9 to TRBJ2-7; D is undetermined. The CDR3 has 14 residues. The germline V gene has CDR1 SEHNR and CDR2 FQNEAQ (reference sequence). Trimming pared 3 bases from V and 0 bases from J, leaving 9 bases between. The CDR3 nucleotides are TGTGCCAGCAGCTTTATTCCAGCCTCCTACGAGCAGTACTTC. This sequence encodes CASSFIPASYEQYF.

This clonotype was counted between two and nine times. This rearrangement joins TRBV4-2 to TRBJ2-5; 10 nucleotides match TRBD2. CDR3 size: 17 residues. J gave up 5 bases and V 0 bases, and 9 bases lay outside the gene matches. The V gene's germline CDR1 is LGHNA and CDR2 YNFKEQ. The CDR3 reads CASSQDFRAGGSETQYF. The CDR3 coding sequence is TGTGCCAGCAGCCAAGATTTTCGAGCGGGAGGGTCGGAGACCCAGTACTTC.

This clonotype was found many times. This sequence joins TRBV12-3 or TRBV12-4 and TRBJ2-7; no reliable D call. The length of the CDR3 is 13 residues. V was shortened by 5 bases and J by 7 bases, with 15 bases between the two germline ends. The CDR3 DNA reads TGTGCCAGCAGTATTCTTTTATGGGCGGAGCAGTACTTC. It encodes CASSILLWAEQYF.

This clonotype was seen a handful of times. This chain joins TRBV28 and TRBJ2-7; no definite D call. V dropped 6 bases and J dropped 1 base, with 7 bases sitting between them. The length of the CDR3 is 12 residues. Germline CDR1 and CDR2: MDHEN and SYDVKM. The CDR3 sequence: CASRTPSYEQYF. DNA of the CDR3: TGTGCCAGCAGGACGCCATCCTACGAGCAGTACTTC.

This clonotype was recorded many times. The chain recombines TRBV6-6 with TRBJ1-6, with D hard to call. Germline V gives CDR1 MNHNY, CDR2 SVGAGI (reference sequence). V lost 5 bases and J lost 9, with 14 bases in between. This CDR3 region has 14 residues. This chain's CDR3 is CASSARALGSPLHF. The DNA for the CDR3 is TGTGCCAGCAGTGCCCGGGCCCTCGGTTCACCCCTCCACTTT.

This clonotype was seen repeatedly, ten times or more. The chain employs TRBV5-1 and TRBJ2-1; 8 bases map to TRBD2. Germline-derived CDR1 and CDR2 are SGHRS and YFSETQ. V lost 5 bases, J lost 9 bases, and 10 bases stayed unmatched. The CDR3 spans 14 residues. CDR3 coding DNA: TGCGCCAGCAGTAGCGGGGCGCTGGGACCTGAGCAGTTCTTC. The encoded protein is CASSSGALGPEQFF.

The V and J genes are TRBV3-1 and TRBJ2-2; TRBD1 agrees at 9 bases. Germline CDR1 reads LGHDT; CDR2 reads YNNKEL (reference sequence). The CDR3 covers 19 residues. The J segment lost 4 bases and the V segment lost 3 bases, leaving 15 bases of the junction unmatched. The CDR3 spells CASSHLTGTGPRVTGELFF. CDR3 DNA: TGTGCCAGCAGCCATTTGACCGGGACAGGGCCTCGAGTCACCGGGGAGCTGTTTTTT.

The chain couples TRBV5-1 to TRBJ2-7; 9 positions agree with TRBD1. Germline trimming cut 0 bases from V and 6 bases from J; bases unmatched to any gene: 4. Per the germline V gene, CDR1 is SGHRS and CDR2 is YFSETQ. This CDR3 has 14 residues. CDR3 residues: CASSLVGQGLEQYF. The CDR3 nucleotides are TGCGCCAGCAGCTTGGTGGGACAGGGCCTCGAGCAGTACTTC.

The chain has TRBV12-3 or TRBV12-4 and TRBJ1-1, with a tentative D call TRBD1 (6 bases). With 5 bases removed from V and 4 bases from J, the gap between germline ends came to 11 bases. This CDR3 contains 13 residues. CDR3: CASSPGVFTEAFF. CDR3 DNA: TGTGCCAGCAGTCCAGGGGTGTTCACTGAAGCTTTCTTT.

This clonotype was seen at least ten times. The V and J genes are TRBV5-4 and TRBJ1-2; D is uncertain. V lost 0 bases and J 4 bases, leaving 7 bases between the germline ends. This CDR3 spans 13 amino acids. Germline-derived CDR1 and CDR2 are SGHNT and YYREEE (reference sequence). CDR3 sequence reads: CASSLAPTYGYTF. CDR3 coding DNA: TGTGCCAGCAGCTTGGCTCCGACCTATGGCTACACCTTC. The entire variable domain, with the rest obtained from reference TRBV5-4 and TRBJ1-2, is as follows: ETGVTQSPTHLIKTRGQQVTLRCSSQSGHNTVSWYQQALGQGPQFIFQYYREEENGRGNFPPRFSGLQFPNYSSELNVNALELDDSALYLCASSLAPTYGYTFGSGTRLTVV.

The table lists this clonotype with many counts. V gene TRBV7-2 combines with J gene TRBJ2-3; 8 positions agree with TRBD2. Germline V gene sequence: CDR1 SGHTA, CDR2 FQGNSA. This CDR3 has 17 residues. The V segment lost 5 bases and the J segment 0 bases; nucleotides outside the gene matches: 10. The CDR3 bases are TGTGCCAGCAGCCTAGAGAGGGGCGGGGGGAGCACAGATACGCAGTATTTT. This gives the protein CASSLERGGGSTDTQYF.

The CDR3 loop reads CASSLQGSSEAFF. As DNA, the CDR3 is TGTGCCAGCAGTCTACAGGGTAGTAGTGAAGCTTTCTTT. J is TRBJ1-1 and V is TRBV25-1; D is perhaps TRBD1 (6 bases). Germline CDR1 MGHDK, CDR2 SYGVNS. With 5 bases removed from V and 7 bases from J, the gap between germline ends came to 14 bases. The CDR3 has 13 residues.

This clonotype was counted a few times. This chain connects TRBV21-1 to TRBJ1-4; no DNA check was done on the table's D call, TRBD1. TRBV21-1 is flagged as a pseudogene. The CDR3 consists of 21 residues. The CDR3 region has the DNA TGTGCCAGCAGCAACAATTTCCGTCGTTACAGGGAAACATCAACTAATGAAAAACTGTTTTTT. Its translation: CASSNNFRRYRETSTNEKLFF.

The rearrangement links TRBV29-1 to TRBJ1-2; D unresolved. Trimming removed 6 bases from V and 4 bases from J, with 12 bases in between. CDR3 length: 12 amino acids. Germline V gene lookup returns CDR1 SQVTM and CDR2 ANQGSEA. The CDR3 sequence: CSVSDSTYGYTF. CDR3 nucleotide sequence: TGCAGCGTATCAGACTCTACCTATGGCTACACCTTC.

This clonotype appeared many times. CDR3 bases: TGTGCCAGCAGCCAAGGTCCGCGGGGCGCGGGGAACTATGGCTACACCTTC. Translated, it gives CASSQGPRGAGNYGYTF. This chain connects TRBV3-1 to TRBJ1-2; possibly TRBD1 for D (5 bases). The germline V gene has CDR1 LGHDT and CDR2 YNNKEL (reference sequence). The CDR3 runs 17 residues. The ends were cut back, 1 base at V and 2 bases at J, with 17 bases in the middle.

Ten or more counts support this clonotype. The rearrangement joins TRBV7-2 to TRBJ2-7; the match to TRBD1 covers 8 bases. The CDR3 extends over 15 amino acids. The germline CDR1 and CDR2 sequences are SGHTA and FQGNSA. The ends lost 5 bases at V and 4 bases at J; junction bases unmatched: 10. CDR3 residues: CASSLGQGSRYEQYF. Written as DNA, the CDR3 is TGTGCCAGCAGCCTTGGACAGGGCTCTAGGTACGAGCAGTACTTC.

This clonotype was observed a few times. V gene TRBV6-5 combines with J gene TRBJ2-3; 10 positions match TRBD2. The CDR3 sequence is 12 residues long. Germline values: CDR1 MNHEY, CDR2 SVGAGI. After removal of 5 bases from V and 11 bases from J, the junction contained 4 bases not matched to a gene. The CDR3 spells CASSVGTSEQYF. The CDR3 DNA sequence: TGTGCCAGCAGTGTCGGGACTAGCGAGCAGTATTTT.

This clonotype has only a few counts. J is TRBJ1-2 and V is TRBV13; no clear D gene. Deletions cut 0 bases from V and 8 bases from J, with 13 bases between. CDR3 length: 14 amino acids. CDR1 and CDR2 from the germline V gene are PRHDT and FYEKMQ (reference sequence). The CDR3 region is CASSLGGQSRGYTF. CDR3 DNA sequence: TGTGCCAGCAGCTTAGGGGGCCAGTCTCGAGGCTACACCTTC. The full variable domain, rest sourced from reference TRBV13 and TRBJ1-2, is AAGVIQSPRHLIKEKRETATLKCYPIPRHDTVYWYQQGPGQDPQFLISFYEKMQSDKGSIPDRFSAQQFSDYHSELNMSSLELGDSALYFCASSLGGQSRGYTFGSGTRLTVV.

This clonotype was found a few times. The chain uses TRBV20-1 and TRBJ1-1; 7 bases line up with TRBD1. CDR3 length: 13 amino acids. CDR1 is DFQATT and CDR2 is SNEGSKA in the germline V gene (reference sequence). Trimming removed 4 bases from V and 11 bases from J; junction bases left unmatched: 13. The CDR3 bases are TGCAGTGCTAAAGGTTCCGGGACAGAGGCGGCTTTCTTT. Translation gives CSAKGSGTEAAFF.

This clonotype was counted between two and nine times. The genes are TRBV11-2 and TRBJ2-5; 9 nucleotides agree with TRBD1. The CDR3 spans 16 residues. The V gene end was trimmed by 5 bases and the J gene end by 2 bases; junction bases not matched to a gene: 9. Germline CDR1 and CDR2: SGHAT and FQNNGV. The CDR3 region is CASSLRMGQGQETQYF. The DNA for the CDR3 is TGTGCCAGCAGCCTTCGAATGGGACAGGGTCAAGAGACCCAGTACTTC.

There are a few counts of this clonotype. The chain employs TRBV12-3 or TRBV12-4 and TRBJ1-3; 9 nucleotides line up with TRBD1. This CDR3 is 15 amino acids long. V lost 6 bases to trimming and J lost 2 bases; unmatched junction nucleotides: 5. This CDR3 reads CASRGQGTTGNTIYF. CDR3 DNA sequence: TGTGCCAGCAGGGGACAGGGTACGACTGGAAACACCATATATTTT.

The chain links TRBV28 to TRBJ1-1, with TRBD1 matching 10 bases. V gave up 6 bases and J gave up 3 bases; unmatched junction bases: 4. CDR1 MDHEN and CDR2 SYDVKM come from the germline V gene. This CDR3 is built from 14 residues. The DNA of the CDR3 is TGTGCCAGCAGGTCCGGACAGGGGGACACTGAAGCTTTCTTT. Encoded protein: CASRSGQGDTEAFF.

The chain uses TRBV29-1 and TRBJ2-3; 7 nucleotides line up with TRBD2. Trimming at V came to 3 bases and at J to 3 bases, leaving 6 bases not matched to a gene. The CDR3 spans 14 residues. Germline V lookup: CDR1 SQVTM, CDR2 ANQGSEA. The CDR3 sequence is CSVDLFSGTDTQYF. CDR3 in DNA: TGCAGCGTTGATCTTTTTAGCGGGACAGATACGCAGTATTTT.

This chain links TRBV6-2 or TRBV6-3 with TRBJ2-7; D is possibly TRBD2 (7 bases). The CDR3 loop spans 15 amino acids. Germline V gene sequence: CDR1 MNHEY, CDR2 SVGEGT. Trimming removed 0 bases from V and 5 bases from J, with 14 bases in between. CDR3 region: CASSYSGRGPHEQYF. CDR3 DNA sequence: TGTGCCAGCAGTTACTCGGGGCGGGGGCCCCACGAGCAGTACTTC.

This sequence joins TRBV13 and TRBJ2-7, with D tentatively TRBD1 or TRBD2 (5 bases each). The ends were cut back, 3 bases at V and 5 bases at J, with 14 bases in the middle. The CDR3 extends over 14 amino acids. Germline loops: CDR1 PRHDT, CDR2 FYEKMQ (reference sequence). CDR3 DNA sequence: TGTGCCAGCAGCTTGGGGACGGTCCCCAACGAGCAGTACTTC. Translating it yields CASSLGTVPNEQYF.

This clonotype has only a few counts. This chain uses TRBV7-2 with TRBJ2-5; 8 bases agree with TRBD1. Looked up from germline, CDR1 is SGHTA and CDR2 is FQGNSA. Trimming at V came to 3 bases and at J to 6 bases, leaving 6 bases not matched to a gene. The CDR3 runs to 14 residues. This CDR3 is CASSFGDRGKTQYF. The DNA for the CDR3 is TGTGCCAGCAGCTTTGGTGACAGGGGTAAGACCCAGTACTTC.

This clonotype showed up just a few times. J is TRBJ2-5 and V is TRBV5-6; 8 positions agree with TRBD1. This CDR3 contains 15 residues. The V segment lost 2 bases and the J segment 3 bases; nucleotides outside the gene matches: 6. The germline CDR1 and CDR2 sequences are SGHDT and YYEEEE. CDR3 in amino acids: CASSFPTGEEETQYF. CDR3 in DNA: TGTGCCAGCAGCTTCCCGACAGGGGAGGAAGAGACCCAGTACTTC.

In this sample, this clonotype turned up many times. V and J are TRBV29-1 and TRBJ1-1; no reliable D call. The V end was cut by 7 bases, the J end by 0 bases, with 12 bases between. The germline gives CDR1 SQVTM, CDR2 ANQGSEA. The CDR3 length is 13 residues. In DNA form, the CDR3 reads TGCAGCGCCGGTCCCCGTATGAACACTGAAGCTTTCTTT. Translated: CSAGPRMNTEAFF.